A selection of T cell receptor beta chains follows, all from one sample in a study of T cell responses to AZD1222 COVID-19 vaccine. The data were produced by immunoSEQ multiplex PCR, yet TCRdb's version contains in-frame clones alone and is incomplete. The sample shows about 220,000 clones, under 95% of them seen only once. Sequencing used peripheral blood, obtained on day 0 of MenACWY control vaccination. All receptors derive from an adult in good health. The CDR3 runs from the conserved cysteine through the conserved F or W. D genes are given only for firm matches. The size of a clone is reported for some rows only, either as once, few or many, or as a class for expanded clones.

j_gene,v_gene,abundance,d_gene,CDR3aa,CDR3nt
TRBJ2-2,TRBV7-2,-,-,CASSSQQTELELFF,TGTGCCAGCAGCTCCCAACAGACCGAGTTGGAGCTGTTTTTT
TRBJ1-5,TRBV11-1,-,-,CASSGGLNQPQHF,TGTGCCAGCTCTGGGGGGCTCAATCAGCCCCAGCATTTT
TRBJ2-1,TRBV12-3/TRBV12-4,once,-,CASSRGYNEQFF,TGTGCCAGCAGCCGGGGTTACAATGAGCAGTTCTTC
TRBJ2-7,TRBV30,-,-,CAWNPQGPSYEQYF,TGTGCCTGGAACCCGCAGGGACCTTCCTACGAGCAGTACTTC
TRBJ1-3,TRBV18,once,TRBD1,CASYQGTGTGNTIYF,TGTGCCAGCTACCAGGGGACAGGGACCGGAAACACCATATATTTT
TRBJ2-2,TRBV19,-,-,CASSIGSLILTGELFF,TGTGCCAGTAGTATAGGCTCCTTGATCTTAACCGGGGAGCTGTTTTTT
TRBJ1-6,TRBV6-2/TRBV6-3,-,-,CASSYYGRIYNSPLHF,TGTGCCAGCAGTTACTATGGACGGATCTATAATTCACCCCTCCACTTT
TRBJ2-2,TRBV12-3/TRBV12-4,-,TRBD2,CASTRGGGELFF,TGTGCCAGCACCCGGGGGGGCGGGGAGCTGTTTTTT
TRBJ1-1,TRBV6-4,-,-,CASRPAESRAVGAFF,TGTGCCAGCAGGCCCGCAGAGAGTAGGGCGGTCGGAGCTTTCTTT
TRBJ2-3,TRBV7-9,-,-,CASSWDISTDTQYF,TGTGCCAGCAGCTGGGACATCAGCACAGATACGCAGTATTTT
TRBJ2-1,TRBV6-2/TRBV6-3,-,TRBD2,CASSTLAGGRNEQFF,TGTGCCAGCAGTACCCTAGCGGGGGGCCGCAATGAGCAGTTCTTC
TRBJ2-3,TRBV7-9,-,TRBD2,CASSSSGGAINTQYF,TGTGCCAGCAGCTCGAGCGGGGGGGCGATAAATACGCAGTATTTT
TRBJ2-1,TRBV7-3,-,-,CASSPKDRFTSYNEQFF,TGTGCCAGCAGCCCCAAAGACAGGTTCACCTCCTACAATGAGCAGTTCTTC
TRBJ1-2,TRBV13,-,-,CASSSTANYGYTF,TGTGCCAGCAGCTCCACTGCTAACTATGGCTACACCTTC
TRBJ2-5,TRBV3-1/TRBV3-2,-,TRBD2,CASSRTSGGAGETQYF,TGTGCCAGCAGCCGAACTAGCGGGGGGGCCGGGGAGACCCAGTACTTC
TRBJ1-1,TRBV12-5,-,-,CASGRGVTEAFF,TGTGCTAGCGGGCGGGGGGTCACTGAAGCTTTCTTT
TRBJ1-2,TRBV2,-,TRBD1,CASNLQGGYGYTF,TGTGCCAGCAATTTACAGGGGGGGTATGGCTACACCTTC
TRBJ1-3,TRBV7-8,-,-,CASSLAEQRNTIYF,TGTGCCAGCAGCTTAGCGGAACAGCGAAACACCATATATTTT
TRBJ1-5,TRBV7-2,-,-,CASSPGGGHNQPQHF,TGTGCCAGCAGCCCCGGGGGGGGTCACAATCAGCCCCAGCATTTT
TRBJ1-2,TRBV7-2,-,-,CASSFRKNTYNYGYTF,TGTGCCAGCAGCTTTCGCAAGAATACTTATAACTATGGCTACACCTTC
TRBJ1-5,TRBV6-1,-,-,CASSEDTFIRSNQPQHF,TGTGCCAGCAGTGAAGATACATTTATAAGGAGCAATCAGCCCCAGCATTTT
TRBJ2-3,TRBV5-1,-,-,CASSLGVPDTQYF,TGCGCCAGCAGCTTGGGGGTCCCAGATACGCAGTATTTT
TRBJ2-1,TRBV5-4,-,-,CASSLARGNNEQFF,TGTGCCAGCAGCTTGGCACGGGGGAACAATGAGCAGTTCTTC
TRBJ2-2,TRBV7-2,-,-,CASSLGTGELFF,TGTGCCAGCAGCTTAGGCACCGGGGAGCTGTTTTTT
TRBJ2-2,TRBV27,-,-,CASSNTGELFF,TGTGCCAGCAGTAACACCGGGGAGCTGTTTTTT
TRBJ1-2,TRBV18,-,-,CASSPGKWDYGYTF,TGTGCCAGCTCACCGGGAAAATGGGACTATGGCTACACCTTC
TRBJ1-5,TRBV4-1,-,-,CASSQGGSFNQPQHF,TGCGCCAGCAGCCAAGGGGGAAGCTTCAATCAGCCCCAGCATTTT
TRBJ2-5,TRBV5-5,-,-,CASNRGGLETQYF,TGTGCCAGCAACAGGGGGGGCCTGGAGACCCAGTACTTC
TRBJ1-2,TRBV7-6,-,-,CASSLGGPLGGYTF,TGTGCCAGCAGCTTAGGAGGACCCTTGGGGGGCTACACCTTC
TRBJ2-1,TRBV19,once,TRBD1,CASRSRDRYNEQFF,TGTGCCAGTAGATCCCGGGACAGGTACAATGAGCAGTTCTTC
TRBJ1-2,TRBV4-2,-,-,CASSQDLRQEGYGYTF,TGTGCCAGCAGCCAAGATCTTAGGCAGGAGGGATATGGCTACACCTTC
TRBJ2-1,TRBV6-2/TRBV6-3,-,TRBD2,CASSTRLAGGRPYNEQFF,TGTGCCAGCAGTACCCGACTAGCGGGGGGCCGACCTTACAATGAGCAGTTCTTC
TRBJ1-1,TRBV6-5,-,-,CASSYVGTFEAFF,TGTGCCAGCAGTTACGTCGGGACATTTGAAGCTTTCTTT
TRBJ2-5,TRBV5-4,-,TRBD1,CASSYRGETQYF,TGTGCCAGCAGCTACAGGGGAGAGACCCAGTACTTC
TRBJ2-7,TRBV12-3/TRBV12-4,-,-,CASSLNREQYF,TGTGCCAGCAGTTTAAATAGGGAGCAGTACTTC
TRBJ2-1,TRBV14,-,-,CASSQGSGSYNEQFF,TGTGCCAGCAGCCAGGGATCCGGCTCCTACAATGAGCAGTTCTTC
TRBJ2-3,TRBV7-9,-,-,CASSPRGGTDTQYF,TGTGCCAGCAGCCCTCGTGGGGGCACAGATACGCAGTATTTT
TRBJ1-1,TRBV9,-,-,CASSANLNTEAFF,TGTGCCAGCAGCGCCAATTTGAACACTGAAGCTTTCTTT
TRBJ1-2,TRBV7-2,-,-,CASSQDGYYGYTF,TGTGCCAGCAGCCAGGACGGTTACTATGGCTACACCTTC
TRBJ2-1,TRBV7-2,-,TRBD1,CASSPDRALHNEQFF,TGTGCCAGCAGCCCCGACAGGGCACTTCACAATGAGCAGTTCTTC
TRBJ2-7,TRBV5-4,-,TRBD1,CASSRSAGQVYTEQYF,TGTGCCAGCAGCAGGTCGGCGGGACAGGTATATACAGAGCAGTACTTC